This is a list of T cell receptor beta chains from one sample in a study of blood T cell repertoires in COVID-19. Data came from immunoSEQ multiplex PCR; TCRdb stores just in-frame clones and leaves some out. The data contain 99,000 or so clones, about 76% of them singletons. What was sequenced was peripheral blood. The receptors derive from a man at least 80 years old with acute or convalescent COVID-19. CDR3s include the opening cysteine and the closing phenylalanine or tryptophan. The D gene is left open where the match is weak. Only part of the rows carry a size: once, few, many, or a class if the clone is expanded.

abundance: .
j_gene: TRBJ1-1
v_gene: TRBV7-9
d_gene: TRBD1
CDR3nt: TGTGCCAGCAGCTTACCCTATGGACAGGGACGGACTGAAGCTTTCTTT
CDR3aa: CASSLPYGQGRTEAFF

abundance: once
j_gene: TRBJ2-7
v_gene: TRBV6-5
d_gene: .
CDR3nt: TGTGCCAGCAGGCCAGGGCCCTACGAGCAGTACTTC
CDR3aa: CASRPGPYEQYF

abundance: once
j_gene: TRBJ1-1
v_gene: TRBV11-2
d_gene: .
CDR3nt: TGTGCCAGCAGCTTTTTCCGCACTGAAGCTTTCTTT
CDR3aa: CASSFFRTEAFF

abundance: .
j_gene: TRBJ2-1
v_gene: TRBV10-3
d_gene: TRBD1
CDR3nt: TGTGCCATCAGTTTTGACAGGGGGATCTCCTACAATGAGCAGTTCTTC
CDR3aa: CAISFDRGISYNEQFF

abundance: .
j_gene: TRBJ2-3
v_gene: TRBV2
d_gene: TRBD2
CDR3nt: TGTGCCAGCAGTGGGACTAGCGGGAGGGGAGATACGCAGTATTTT
CDR3aa: CASSGTSGRGDTQYF

abundance: .
j_gene: TRBJ2-7
v_gene: TRBV5-1
d_gene: .
CDR3nt: TGCGCCAGCAGCGTGACAGGACCCTACGAGCAGTACTTC
CDR3aa: CASSVTGPYEQYF

abundance: .
j_gene: TRBJ2-7
v_gene: TRBV19
d_gene: TRBD2
CDR3nt: TGTGCCAGTAGGGTCACAGCGGGGACTTACGAGCAGTACTTC
CDR3aa: CASRVTAGTYEQYF

abundance: .
j_gene: TRBJ1-2
v_gene: TRBV28
d_gene: TRBD1
CDR3nt: TGTGCCAGCAGTTTATCATTCTCGGGACAGGGTAACTATGGCTACACCTTC
CDR3aa: CASSLSFSGQGNYGYTF

abundance: .
j_gene: TRBJ1-1
v_gene: TRBV5-1
d_gene: .
CDR3nt: TGCGCCAGCAGCTTGGATACAGGGTACACTGAAGCTTTCTTT
CDR3aa: CASSLDTGYTEAFF

abundance: once
j_gene: TRBJ2-2
v_gene: TRBV5-1
d_gene: TRBD2
CDR3nt: TGCGCCAGCAGCCCCATAGCGGGTGAAACCGGGGAGCTGTTTTTT
CDR3aa: CASSPIAGETGELFF

abundance: few
j_gene: TRBJ1-1
v_gene: TRBV6-6
d_gene: .
CDR3nt: TGTGCCAGCCTTGTTACGGGGGGCGAAGCTTTCTTT
CDR3aa: CASLVTGGEAFF

abundance: .
j_gene: TRBJ2-2
v_gene: TRBV5-1
d_gene: TRBD2
CDR3nt: TGCGCCAGCAGCTTGGCCATAGCGGGAGGGTCCGGGGAGCTGTTTTTT
CDR3aa: CASSLAIAGGSGELFF

abundance: .
j_gene: TRBJ1-6
v_gene: TRBV7-9
d_gene: .
CDR3nt: TGTGCCAGCAGCTTAGAAGGGGTTAATTCACCCCTCCACTTT
CDR3aa: CASSLEGVNSPLHF

abundance: .
j_gene: TRBJ2-7
v_gene: TRBV11-2
d_gene: TRBD2
CDR3nt: TGTGCCAGCAGCTTAGTAGCGGGATCCTCCTACGAGCAGTACTTC
CDR3aa: CASSLVAGSSYEQYF

abundance: .
j_gene: TRBJ2-7
v_gene: TRBV9
d_gene: TRBD2
CDR3nt: TGTGCCAGCAGCTCCGGACTAGCGGGAGTTCACGAGCAGTACTTC
CDR3aa: CASSSGLAGVHEQYF

abundance: .
j_gene: TRBJ2-7
v_gene: TRBV30
d_gene: .
CDR3nt: TGTGCCTGGAGTGTCCTCCAGTCCAGCTCCTACGAGCAGTACTTC
CDR3aa: CAWSVLQSSSYEQYF

abundance: .
j_gene: TRBJ2-1
v_gene: TRBV9
d_gene: TRBD2
CDR3nt: TGTGCCAGCAGCGCCGGACTAGGCAGGCAGGATGAGCAGTTCTTC
CDR3aa: CASSAGLGRQDEQFF

abundance: few
j_gene: TRBJ1-2
v_gene: TRBV29-1
d_gene: .
CDR3nt: TGCAGCGTTGAAAACAGCGGGGGGTTTGATGGCTACACCTTC
CDR3aa: CSVENSGGFDGYTF

abundance: .
j_gene: TRBJ2-3
v_gene: TRBV11-1
d_gene: TRBD2
CDR3nt: TGTGCCAGCAGCTTAAATTGGGGAGGGGATACGCAGTATTTT
CDR3aa: CASSLNWGGDTQYF

abundance: .
j_gene: TRBJ2-7
v_gene: TRBV28
d_gene: TRBD2
CDR3nt: TGTGCCAGCAGTTTCGGGTTTCGGGAGGACTACGAGCAGTACTTC
CDR3aa: CASSFGFREDYEQYF

abundance: .
j_gene: TRBJ2-3
v_gene: TRBV18
d_gene: TRBD2
CDR3nt: TGTGCCAGCTCCCTCGGGACTAGCGACACAGATACGCAGTATTTT
CDR3aa: CASSLGTSDTDTQYF

abundance: .
j_gene: TRBJ2-6
v_gene: TRBV9
d_gene: .
CDR3nt: TGTGCCAGCAGCGTAGGAGGCCCTGGCGGGGCCAACGTCCTGACTTTC
CDR3aa: CASSVGGPGGANVLTF

abundance: once
j_gene: TRBJ1-5
v_gene: TRBV28
d_gene: .
CDR3nt: TGTGCCAGCACCACAACTAGGACAGCCCTCAATCAGCCCCAGCATTTT
CDR3aa: CASTTTRTALNQPQHF

abundance: .
j_gene: TRBJ1-3
v_gene: TRBV28
d_gene: .
CDR3nt: TGTGCCAGCAGTACACACCCCTCTGGAAACACCATATATTTT
CDR3aa: CASSTHPSGNTIYF

abundance: .
j_gene: TRBJ2-2
v_gene: TRBV30
d_gene: .
CDR3nt: TGTGCCTGGAGTGCCCCCTTAGCTCCAGCCCGGGAGGAGCTGTTTTTT
CDR3aa: CAWSAPLAPAREELFF

abundance: .
j_gene: TRBJ2-7
v_gene: TRBV29-1
d_gene: TRBD1
CDR3nt: TGCAGCGTTGGTGGACAGGGGGGGGTCCCAGTGGAGGAGCAGTACTTC
CDR3aa: CSVGGQGGVPVEEQYF